This record looks at one T cell receptor beta chain sequence and its context. Germline CDR1 WSHSY, CDR2 SAAADI. CDR3 length: 14 residues. The V end was cut by 2 bases, the J end by 4 bases, with 9 bases between. The source of the sample is a study of blood T cells in healthy people across ages. For the second PCR, which ran for about 7 to 12 cycles, a sample-barcoded 5' primer and a J-beta primer mix were used. One entry per CDR3 protein, called by TCRdb with MiXCR from the 5' RACE reads. The sample lists over 450,000 distinct CDR3 sequences, about 24% occurring once. This sample was shared with a second study, whose subject was T cells of mothers and their children.

This chain joins TRBV10-2 and TRBJ1-5, with D unresolved. The clonotype comes from a boy aged 5-17 years in good health. Sequenced input: blood. The CDR3 nucleotides read TGCGCCAGCAGTGAGGTCGGCGCAAATCAGCCCCAGCATTTT. Its protein product is CASSEVGANQPQHF.